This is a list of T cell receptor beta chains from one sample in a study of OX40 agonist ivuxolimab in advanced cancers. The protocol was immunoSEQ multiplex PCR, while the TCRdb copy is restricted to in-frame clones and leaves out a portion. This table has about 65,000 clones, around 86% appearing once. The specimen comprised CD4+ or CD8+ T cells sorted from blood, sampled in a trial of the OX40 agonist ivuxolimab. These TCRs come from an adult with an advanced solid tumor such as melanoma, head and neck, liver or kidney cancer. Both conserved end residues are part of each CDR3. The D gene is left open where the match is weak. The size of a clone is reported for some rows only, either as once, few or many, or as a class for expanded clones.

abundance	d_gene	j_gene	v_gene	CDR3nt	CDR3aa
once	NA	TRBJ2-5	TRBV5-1	TGCGCCAGCAGCCCCGATGTGGTGGAGACCCAGTACTTC	CASSPDVVETQYF
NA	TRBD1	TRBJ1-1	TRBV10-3	TGTGCCATCAGTGAGACAGGGACAGGGCTGATAGGAGCTTTCTTT	CAISETGTGLIGAFF
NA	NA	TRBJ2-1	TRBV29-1	TGCAGCGTTGCCCGGCAGGCTTCATCCTACAATGAGCAGTTCTTC	CSVARQASSYNEQFF
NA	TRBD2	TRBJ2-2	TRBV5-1	TGCGCCAGCAGCTTTCCGCGGGGGGCCTCTAACACCGGGGAGCTGTTTTTT	CASSFPRGASNTGELFF
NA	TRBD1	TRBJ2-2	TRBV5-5	TGTGCCAGCAGACGGGACAGTGCTGTGAGCGGGGAGCTGTTTTTT	CASRRDSAVSGELFF
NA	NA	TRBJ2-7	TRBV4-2	TGTGCCAGCAGCACCGCGGGACAGAGCTCCTACGAGCAGTACTTC	CASSTAGQSSYEQYF
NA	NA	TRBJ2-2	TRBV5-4	TGTGCCAGCAGCCCCGGGGGCGGGACCGGGGAGCTGTTTTTT	CASSPGGGTGELFF
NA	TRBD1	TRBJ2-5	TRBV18	TGTGCCAGCTCACCCATGACAGGGTACGAGACCCAGTACTTC	CASSPMTGYETQYF
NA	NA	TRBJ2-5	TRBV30	TGTGCCTGGAGTGTAGGTTTTGTAGGAGGTTTCGGAGGGGAGACCCAGTACTTC	CAWSVGFVGGFGGETQYF
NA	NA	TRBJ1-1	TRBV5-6	TGTGCCAGCAGCTTGATGCGGACCACTGAAGCTTTCTTT	CASSLMRTTEAFF
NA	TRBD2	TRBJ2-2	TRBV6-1	TGTGCCAGCAGTGACAGACTAGCGGGGGGGCCGGGCGGGGAGCTGTTTTTT	CASSDRLAGGPGGELFF
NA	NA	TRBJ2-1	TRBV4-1	TGCGCCAGCACCGGGGGGCCTGGCTCCTACAATGAGCAGTTCTTC	CASTGGPGSYNEQFF
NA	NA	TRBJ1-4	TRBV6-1	TGTGCCAGCAGTGAGAGGGGGGAAAAACTGTTTTTT	CASSERGEKLFF